This T cell receptor beta chain was sequenced for a study of blood T cell repertoires in COVID-19. Study overall: Material from acute and convalescent COVID-19 was sourced from the United States, Italy and Spain. Sample material is recorded as cDNA or gDNA derived from T cells, B-cell-depleted T cells, or PBMCs.

The authors' processing: Amplified reference gene primers provided the basis for estimating nucleated cell counts. Here immunoSEQ multiplex PCR was the method, and the copy in TCRdb shows in-frame clones only, minus some. V and J calls and clone size come straight from that table; D and trimming were deduced from the DNA. The sample has 150,000 to 200,000 clones; over 75% are singletons. This clone was counted only a few times. This TCR came from a man aged 65 to 85 with active or convalescent COVID-19. What was sequenced was peripheral blood.

CDR3 loop: CASSFSSTEAFF. The DNA of the CDR3 is TGTGCCAGCAGTTTTAGTAGCACTGAAGCTTTCTTT. The rearrangement joins TRBV12-3 or TRBV12-4 to TRBJ1-1; D is undetermined. The CDR3 loop spans 12 amino acids. The V and J ends lost 3 bases and 4 bases respectively, with 6 bases between them.